This T cell receptor beta chain was retrieved from a study of T cells after yellow fever vaccination. The V gene's germline CDR1 is KGHDR and CDR2 SFDVKD. The V end was cut by 4 bases, the J end by 1 base, with 16 bases between. The CDR3 extends over 17 amino acids. In its sample, this clonotype was seen a few times. Template-switching 5'RACE yielded the TCR cDNA; a universal primer site and UMIs were added in the process. Each CDR3 protein gets one entry after TCRdb re-called the 5' RACE reads with MiXCR. In the table there are more than 300,000 distinct CDR3 sequences, about 10% of which are singletons.

The source material was CD4+ T cells sorted from PBMCs, sampled 45 days after the yellow fever booster vaccination. V usage is TRBV24-1 and J usage is TRBJ2-1; D is possibly TRBD1 (6 bases). The receptor was isolated from a man younger than 35 who received the YFV17D yellow fever vaccine. In DNA, the CDR3 is TGTGCCACCAGTGACTACACAGGGCAGGGGTCCTACAATGAGCAGTTCTTC. This encodes CATSDYTGQGSYNEQFF.